The entry that follows covers one TCR beta chain sequence. As originally analysed: Amplification with reference gene primers provided the estimates of nucleated cell counts. Method: immunoSEQ multiplex PCR; TCRdb's copy keeps in-frame clones and lacks some. The D gene and trimming were derived from the DNA, and the V and J assignments and clone size from that table. The sample contains over 150,000 clones, around four fifths of which appear only once. V shed 8 bases and J shed 0 bases, with 14 bases lying between them. The CDR3 totals 14 residues. Germline V gene lookup returns CDR1 MDHEN and CDR2 SYDVKM. This sample stems from a study of blood T cell repertoires in COVID-19. Study context: The study drew acute and convalescent COVID-19 samples from the United States, Italy and Spain. Nucleic acid was either cDNA or gDNA, and it came from T cells, B-cell-depleted T cells, or PBMCs.

This chain links TRBV28 with TRBJ2-7, with D perhaps matching TRBD2 (6 bases). The receptor was isolated from a human donor with acute or convalescent COVID-19. The donor label of this sample is uncertain. Material: peripheral blood. CDR3 in amino acids: CASRLEGFSYEQYF. The CDR3 DNA is TGTGCCAGCCGGCTGGAGGGTTTCTCCTACGAGCAGTACTTC.